This T cell receptor (beta chain) was recorded in a study of type 1 regulatory T cells. The overall study: T-allo10 is an in vitro-generated, Tr1-enriched CD4 T cell product specific for alloantigen.

The germline V gene has CDR1 LGHDT and CDR2 YNNKEL (reference sequence). The CDR3 length is 12 residues. The graft donor-derived T-allo10 cells reportedly recognize host alloantigens, are anergic, and suppress alloantigen-specifically. TCRdb itself ran the reads through MiXCR, one entry per CDR3 protein. The sample comprises a few thousand distinct CDR3 sequences, approximately 30% of which are singletons, and more than 7.5% rests with the top ten. In its sample, this clonotype is medium-sized. Antigen unknown. A read error may produce the germline difference seen at one junction end. The V call is TRBV3-1, the J call TRBJ2-1; TRBD2 matches at 13 bases. The material sequenced was cultured T cells, either the whole culture or a sorted T cell fraction (not recorded which). Indicated subset: Tr1-enriched cell product generated in vitro against host alloantigens. The origin of this receptor is a human donor in good health. The CDR3 DNA reads TGTGCCAGCAGCCGAGGACTAGCGGGAGAAACATTC. Its protein is CASSRGLAGETF.